The 14 T cell receptor beta chains below were found in one sample sequenced in a study of T cells in Graves' hyperthyroidism and ophthalmopathy. From RNA transcripts, TCR beta CDR3 regions were amplified. Carried out on the TCR CDR3, a first-round RT-PCR used the HTBI primer set. TCRdb ran MiXCR on the multiplex PCR reads and lists one entry per CDR3 protein. The repertoire holds about 250,000 distinct CDR3 sequences, with roughly a quarter as singletons. The sample was blood. These receptor sequences come from a woman between 40 and 50 years old with Graves' ophthalmopathy.

This clonotype was seen at least ten times. Here the CDR3 reads CASSPHSGSGAHEQYF. CDR3 nucleotide sequence: TGTGCCAGCAGTCCCCATAGCGGGAGTGGGGCGCACGAGCAGTACTTC. The chain uses TRBV28 and TRBJ2-7, with 9 bases matching TRBD2. After removal of 5 bases from V and 5 bases from J, the junction contained 13 bases not matched to a gene. There are 16 residues in the CDR3. The V gene's germline CDR1 is MDHEN and CDR2 SYDVKM.

V is TRBV11-2 and J is TRBJ2-5; weak D call: TRBD1 (5 bases). This CDR3 contains 13 residues. V was shortened by 5 bases and J by 5 bases, with 12 bases between the two germline ends. Looked up from germline, CDR1 is SGHAT and CDR2 is FQNNGV. This chain's CDR3 is CASSAQGLETQYF. The CDR3, as DNA: TGTGCCAGCAGCGCCCAGGGATTGGAGACCCAGTACTTC.

This clonotype has more than one count but fewer than ten. This chain uses TRBV28 with TRBJ2-7; 10 bases fit TRBD2. This CDR3 has 13 residues. V was clipped by 3 bases and J by 7 bases; unmatched bases: 3. The germline V gene encodes CDR1 MDHEN and CDR2 SYDVKM. The CDR3 reads CASSFSGRDEQYF. The CDR3 DNA reads as TGTGCCAGCAGTTTCAGCGGGAGGGATGAGCAGTACTTC.

This clonotype was seen at least ten times. The chain uses TRBV7-2 and TRBJ2-5; no definite D call. V lost 1 base, J lost 6 bases, and 15 bases lay in between. The CDR3 loop spans 15 amino acids. Germline V gives CDR1 SGHTA, CDR2 FQGNSA. The CDR3: CASSLGGTLMKTQYF. DNA of the CDR3: TGTGCCAGCAGCTTAGGGGGAACCTTGATGAAGACCCAGTACTTC.

This clonotype has ten or more counts. V and J are TRBV20-1 and TRBJ2-3, with D perhaps TRBD1 (6 bases). The V end was cut by 0 bases, the J end by 0 bases, with 13 bases between. CDR3 size: 16 residues. The germline V gene encodes CDR1 DFQATT and CDR2 SNEGSKA (reference sequence). The CDR3 sequence is CSARDGRQASTDTQYF. Here the CDR3 DNA reads TGCAGTGCTAGAGATGGTAGACAGGCCAGCACAGATACGCAGTATTTT.

This clonotype showed up many times. The chain combines TRBV5-4 with TRBJ1-2; tentatively, D is TRBD1 (5 bases). The CDR3 runs to 17 residues. V lost 0 bases to trimming and J lost 4 bases, with 19 bases between them. In germline, CDR1 is SGHNT, CDR2 YYREEE (reference sequence). The CDR3 here is CASSLDGVGRGAYGYTF. CDR3 in DNA: TGTGCCAGCAGCTTGGATGGTGTGGGACGGGGCGCCTATGGCTACACCTTC.

This clonotype was observed at least ten times. The rearrangement uses TRBV2 and TRBJ1-2, with a weak D call TRBD1 (5 bases). Between the trimmed V and J ends, which lost 7 bases and 8 bases, there was a span of 20 bases. In germline, CDR1 is SNHLY, CDR2 FYNNEI. The CDR3 spans 14 residues. CDR3 bases: TGTGCCAGCATCTTATCAGGGAGTCGAGGAGGCTACACCTTC. This translates into CASILSGSRGGYTF.

This clonotype was detected many times. The chain has TRBV28 and TRBJ2-7; 7 bases agree with TRBD1. CDR3 length equals 12 residues. Germline trimming cut 7 bases from V and 3 bases from J; bases unmatched to any gene: 3. Germline values: CDR1 MDHEN, CDR2 SYDVKM. CDR3 residues: CASTTGSYEQYF. CDR3 bases: TGTGCCAGCACGACAGGGAGCTACGAGCAGTACTTC.

This clonotype showed up just a few times. One base away lies a much larger clone, so this may be a sequencing read error. This sequence joins TRBV29-1 and TRBJ1-1; a possible D gene is TRBD1 (6 bases). The CDR3 extends over 11 amino acids. Trimming removed 7 bases at V and 5 bases at J, with 11 bases between. Per the germline V gene, CDR1 is SQVTM and CDR2 is ANQGSEA. CDR3 coding DNA: TGCAGCGGAGTAAGGGGGACTGAAGCTTTCTTT. It encodes CSGVRGTEAFF. The whole variable domain, remainder taken from reference TRBV29-1 and TRBJ1-1, is SAVISQKPSRDICQRGTSLTIQCQVDSQVTMMFWYRQQPGQSLTLIATANQGSEATYESGFVIDKFPISRPNLTFSTLTVSNMSPEDSSIYLCSGVRGTEAFFGQGTRLTVV.

This clonotype was counted a few times. J is TRBJ1-2 and V is TRBV19; 8 bases fit TRBD1. Germline CDR1 reads LNHDA; CDR2 reads SQIVND (reference sequence). CDR3 length equals 14 residues. V lost 3 bases and J lost 6; bases outside the gene matches: 6. CDR3 protein: CASSIPDRVHGYTF. The CDR3 DNA is TGTGCCAGTAGTATCCCGGACAGGGTTCATGGCTACACCTTC.

This clonotype was counted a few times. The rearrangement links TRBV2 to TRBJ1-2; a possible D gene is TRBD1 (5 bases). V was clipped by 3 bases and J by 8 bases, with 13 bases between them. The CDR3 loop spans 13 amino acids. CDR1 is SNHLY and CDR2 is FYNNEI in the germline V gene. The CDR3 DNA follows: TGTGCCAGCAGTGAGGTGGGGACTTACGGCTACACCTTC. Encoded protein: CASSEVGTYGYTF.

There are many counts of this clonotype. The chain joins TRBV2 to TRBJ1-1; D is undetermined. Trimming removed 7 bases at V and 4 bases at J, with 13 bases between. CDR1 and CDR2 (germline): SNHLY, FYNNEI. This CDR3 has 13 amino acids. The CDR3 loop reads CASNIQGFTEAFF. CDR3 nucleotide sequence: TGTGCCAGCAACATTCAAGGGTTCACTGAAGCTTTCTTT.

This chain joins TRBV6-2 or TRBV6-3 and TRBJ2-7; the match to TRBD2 covers 7 bases. The V gene end was trimmed by 7 bases and the J gene end by 3 bases; junction bases not matched to a gene: 9. CDR1 is MNHEY, CDR2 SVGEGT, per germline. This CDR3 spans 14 amino acids. This CDR3 is CASTGERDGYEQYF. The CDR3 bases are TGTGCCAGCACCGGCGAGCGGGACGGCTACGAGCAGTACTTC.

At least ten counts were recorded for this clonotype. This chain connects TRBV28 to TRBJ1-6, with 8 bases aligning to TRBD1. This CDR3 is 14 amino acids long. Germline V gives CDR1 MDHEN, CDR2 SYDVKM. V shed 10 bases, J shed 10 bases, and the junction held 12 bases outside the gene matches. The CDR3 DNA follows: TGTGCCATAAACTCCAGGGGGCGCGGATCACCCCTCCACTTT. This gives the protein CAINSRGRGSPLHF.